The clone carrying this T cell receptor beta chain came up a few times. Looked up from germline, CDR1 is SGHAT and CDR2 is FQNNGV. J lost 1 base, V lost 4 bases, and 5 bases had no gene match. This CDR3 contains 16 residues. The data were obtained in a study of CD8+ T cells in alopecia areata. RNA was isolated and reverse transcribed to cDNA, the sequencing template. Sequenced by immunoSEQ multiplex PCR; TCRdb stores in-frame clones only, minus some. The repertoire holds about 90,000 clones, with 44% as singletons. The treatment here: oral pan-JAK inhibitor, 5-10 mg twice daily. The source was CD8+ T cells sorted from blood, collected at week 24, from a patient treated with tofacitinib. The sequence was collected from a human donor with alopecia areata. The genes are TRBV11-2 and TRBJ2-2; TRBD2 matches 8 bases. The CDR3 loop is CASSSASGRNTGELFF. The CDR3 coding sequence is TGTGCCAGCAGCTCGGCCAGCGGGAGGAACACCGGGGAGCTGTTTTTT.